The 18 T cell receptor beta chains below come from one sample, sequenced in a study of identifying expanded T cells in peripheral blood. The method was immunoSEQ multiplex PCR; TCRdb's version includes in-frame clones alone and lacks a portion of them. The sample consists of some 75,000 clones, under 90% of them appearing once. Sequences were obtained from blood. The receptors originated from a person aged 18 to 75 in good health.

The rearrangement uses TRBV29-1 and TRBJ2-2; D call uncertain. Germline V gene data show CDR1 as SQVTM and CDR2 as ANQGSEA. V lost 1 base and J 4 bases, leaving 1 base between the germline ends. The CDR3 contains 11 residues. Written as DNA, the CDR3 is TGCAGCGTTGAAGTCACCGGGGAGCTGTTTTTT. It yields the protein CSVEVTGELFF.

CDR3 residues: CASSLQGEQYF. The CDR3 DNA reads TGTGCCAGCAGCTTACAGGGGGAGCAGTACTTC. The V gene is TRBV7-6, the J gene TRBJ2-7; maybe TRBD1 (6 bases). The V and J ends lost 2 bases and 7 bases respectively, with 6 bases between them. CDR3 length: 11 residues. CDR1 and CDR2 from the germline V gene are SGHVS and FNYEAQ.

CDR3 amino acids: CASTPGAGERADTQYF. In nucleotides, the CDR3 is TGTGCCAGCACTCCCGGGGCGGGGGAGAGGGCAGATACGCAGTATTTT. The V call is TRBV4-2, the J call TRBJ2-3; 7 nucleotides agree with TRBD2. Germline values: CDR1 LGHNA, CDR2 YNFKEQ. This CDR3 has 16 amino acids. V dropped 7 bases and J dropped 4; count of bases not matched to a gene: 14.

The chain employs TRBV5-1 and TRBJ1-3, with a tentative D call TRBD1 (5 bases). The V gene's germline CDR1 is SGHRS and CDR2 YFSETQ. Trimming removed 1 base at V and 3 bases at J, with 20 bases between. The CDR3 loop spans 18 amino acids. CDR3 nucleotide sequence: TGCGCCAGCAGCTTGACGGGCATTGGGGAGGGGAGTGGAAACACCATATATTTT. Encoded protein: CASSLTGIGEGSGNTIYF.

This clone was counted only a few times. The chain recombines TRBV29-1 with TRBJ2-7; 11 bases agree with TRBD2. The trim removed 4 bases at V and 0 bases at J, leaving 5 bases unmatched. CDR3 length equals 15 residues. In germline, CDR1 is SQVTM, CDR2 ANQGSEA. CDR3 coding DNA: TGCAGCGTTGCGGGAACTAGCGGGAGCTCCTACGAGCAGTACTTC. It codes for CSVAGTSGSSYEQYF.

This chain links TRBV7-2 with TRBJ2-7; 8 nucleotides agree with TRBD1. The CDR3 covers 15 residues. The J segment lost 4 bases and the V segment lost 3 bases, leaving 8 bases of the junction unmatched. In germline, CDR1 is SGHTA, CDR2 FQGNSA. CDR3 nucleotides: TGTGCCAGCAGCTTTGGGACAGGTCGGGGTTACGAGCAGTACTTC. Its protein is CASSFGTGRGYEQYF.

In DNA form, the CDR3 reads TGTGCCACCAGCAGAGACCCCCTCGGAGAAGAGACCCAGTACTTC. It specifies CATSRDPLGEETQYF. The chain has TRBV15 and TRBJ2-5; D not resolved. Trimming took off 0 bases at V and 3 bases at J, with 11 bases between the two ends. Germline V gene sequence: CDR1 LNHNV, CDR2 YYDKDF (reference sequence). The CDR3 extends over 15 amino acids.

The chain employs TRBV7-6 and TRBJ2-5, with 7 bases fitting TRBD1. Losses at the gene ends were 7 bases for V and 2 bases for J; bases not matched to a gene: 13. Germline CDR1 reads SGHVS; CDR2 reads FNYEAQ. This CDR3 is 16 amino acids long. CDR3 bases: TGTGCCAGCACCGGACAGGCCTCTAATAGTCAAGAGACCCAGTACTTC. It is translated as CASTGQASNSQETQYF.

The chain links TRBV19 to TRBJ1-6; D unclear. Germline-derived CDR1 and CDR2 are LNHDA and SQIVND (reference sequence). V was cut by 4 bases and J by 4 bases, with 17 bases left in between. There are 17 residues in the CDR3. Here the CDR3 DNA reads TGTGCCAGTAGTAACGATCCCTCGGGCTGGTATAATTCACCCCTCCACTTT. It is translated as CASSNDPSGWYNSPLHF. Full variable domain (missing parts from reference TRBV19 and TRBJ1-6): DGGITQSPKYLFRKEGQNVTLSCEQNLNHDAMYWYRQDPGQGLRLIYYSQIVNDFQKGDIAEGYSVSREKKESFPLTVTSAQKNPTAFYLCASSNDPSGWYNSPLHFGNGTRLTVT.

This rearrangement joins TRBV7-2 to TRBJ1-1; D gene unclear. Germline CDR1 is SGHTA and CDR2 is FQGNSA. This CDR3 contains 15 residues. Trimming took off 6 bases at V and 5 bases at J, with 19 bases between the two ends. CDR3 DNA sequence: TGTGCCAGCAGACGCGCCGGAGCCTCGGGTACTGAAGCTTTCTTT. Translating gives CASRRAGASGTEAFF.

The chain has TRBV6-6 and TRBJ2-5, with D maybe TRBD2 (6 bases). The DNA matches TRBJ2-7 better at its end, which makes the J call doubtful. The CDR3 runs 13 residues. CDR1 and CDR2 (germline): MNHNY, SVGAGI (reference sequence). CDR3 residues: CASSYWGAYEQYF. The CDR3 nucleotides are TGTGCCAGCAGTTATTGGGGGGCCTACGAGCAGTACTTC.

This chain joins TRBV6-5 and TRBJ2-7, with TRBD1 as a possible D gene (5 bases). The CDR3 spans 14 residues. Per the germline V gene, CDR1 is MNHEY and CDR2 is SVGAGI. V was pared by 6 bases and J by 2 bases, with 14 bases between. The CDR3 DNA sequence: TGTGCCAGCAGCCCCTACTGGGGCCCCTACGAGCAGTACTTC. This gives the protein CASSPYWGPYEQYF.

The V call is TRBV7-2, the J call TRBJ2-7; 9 bases are shared with TRBD2. Germline assignment: CDR1 SGHTA and CDR2 FQGNSA. The CDR3 loop spans 15 amino acids. The V and J ends lost 2 bases and 6 bases, in that order; junction bases with no gene match: 8. CDR3 bases: TGTGCCAGCAGCTTAAGGGCTAGCGGGAATTCCGAGCAGTACTTC. Translating it yields CASSLRASGNSEQYF. Full variable domain (remainder filled in from reference TRBV7-2 and TRBJ2-7): GAGVSQSPSNKVTEKGKDVELRCDPISGHTALYWYRQSLGQGLEFLIYFQGNSAPDKSGLPSDRFSAERTGGSVSTLTIQRTQQEDSAVYLCASSLRASGNSEQYFGPGTRLTVT.

This chain uses TRBV7-2 with TRBJ1-1, with a weak D call TRBD1 (6 bases). The CDR3 totals 15 residues. Looked up from germline, CDR1 is SGHTA and CDR2 is FQGNSA. Trimming left V 5 bases short and J 10 bases short, with 23 bases between. The CDR3 protein is CASSLTRGAEMGAFF. The DNA of the CDR3 is TGTGCCAGCAGCCTCACCCGGGGGGCGGAGATGGGAGCTTTCTTT.

The chain links TRBV7-2 to TRBJ2-7; the D is unclear. V gave up 5 bases and J gave up 2 bases, with 10 bases separating them. Germline V CDR1 and CDR2: SGHTA, FQGNSA. This CDR3 comprises 13 residues. In nucleotides, the CDR3 is TGTGCCAGCAGCCCTACGTGGACCTACGAGCAGTACTTC. It yields the protein CASSPTWTYEQYF.

The J gene is TRBJ2-2, the V gene TRBV6-5; D not resolved. V lost 0 bases to trimming and J lost 1 base, with 6 bases between them. From germline, CDR1 is MNHEY and CDR2 SVGAGI. The CDR3 extends over 15 amino acids. The CDR3 reads CASSYSRLNTGELFF. For the CDR3, the DNA is TGTGCCAGCAGTTACTCGAGGTTGAACACCGGGGAGCTGTTTTTT.

The chain links TRBV7-8 to TRBJ2-2; D is uncertain. V lost 3 bases and J 7 bases, leaving 9 bases between the germline ends. The germline CDR1 and CDR2 sequences are SGHVS and FQNEAQ. There are 13 residues in the CDR3. This CDR3 reads CASSLDRNGELFF. The CDR3 bases are TGTGCCAGCAGCTTGGACCGGAACGGGGAGCTGTTTTTT.

The chain joins TRBV4-3 to TRBJ2-3, with a tentative D call TRBD2 (6 bases). CDR1 is LGHNA and CDR2 is YSLEER in the germline V gene. There are 18 residues in the CDR3. V lost 0 bases and J 5 bases, leaving 21 bases between the germline ends. Here the CDR3 DNA reads TGCGCCAGCAGCCAAGATCCCGGTAGCGGCTCACGGCTAGATACGCAGTATTTT. This encodes CASSQDPGSGSRLDTQYF.